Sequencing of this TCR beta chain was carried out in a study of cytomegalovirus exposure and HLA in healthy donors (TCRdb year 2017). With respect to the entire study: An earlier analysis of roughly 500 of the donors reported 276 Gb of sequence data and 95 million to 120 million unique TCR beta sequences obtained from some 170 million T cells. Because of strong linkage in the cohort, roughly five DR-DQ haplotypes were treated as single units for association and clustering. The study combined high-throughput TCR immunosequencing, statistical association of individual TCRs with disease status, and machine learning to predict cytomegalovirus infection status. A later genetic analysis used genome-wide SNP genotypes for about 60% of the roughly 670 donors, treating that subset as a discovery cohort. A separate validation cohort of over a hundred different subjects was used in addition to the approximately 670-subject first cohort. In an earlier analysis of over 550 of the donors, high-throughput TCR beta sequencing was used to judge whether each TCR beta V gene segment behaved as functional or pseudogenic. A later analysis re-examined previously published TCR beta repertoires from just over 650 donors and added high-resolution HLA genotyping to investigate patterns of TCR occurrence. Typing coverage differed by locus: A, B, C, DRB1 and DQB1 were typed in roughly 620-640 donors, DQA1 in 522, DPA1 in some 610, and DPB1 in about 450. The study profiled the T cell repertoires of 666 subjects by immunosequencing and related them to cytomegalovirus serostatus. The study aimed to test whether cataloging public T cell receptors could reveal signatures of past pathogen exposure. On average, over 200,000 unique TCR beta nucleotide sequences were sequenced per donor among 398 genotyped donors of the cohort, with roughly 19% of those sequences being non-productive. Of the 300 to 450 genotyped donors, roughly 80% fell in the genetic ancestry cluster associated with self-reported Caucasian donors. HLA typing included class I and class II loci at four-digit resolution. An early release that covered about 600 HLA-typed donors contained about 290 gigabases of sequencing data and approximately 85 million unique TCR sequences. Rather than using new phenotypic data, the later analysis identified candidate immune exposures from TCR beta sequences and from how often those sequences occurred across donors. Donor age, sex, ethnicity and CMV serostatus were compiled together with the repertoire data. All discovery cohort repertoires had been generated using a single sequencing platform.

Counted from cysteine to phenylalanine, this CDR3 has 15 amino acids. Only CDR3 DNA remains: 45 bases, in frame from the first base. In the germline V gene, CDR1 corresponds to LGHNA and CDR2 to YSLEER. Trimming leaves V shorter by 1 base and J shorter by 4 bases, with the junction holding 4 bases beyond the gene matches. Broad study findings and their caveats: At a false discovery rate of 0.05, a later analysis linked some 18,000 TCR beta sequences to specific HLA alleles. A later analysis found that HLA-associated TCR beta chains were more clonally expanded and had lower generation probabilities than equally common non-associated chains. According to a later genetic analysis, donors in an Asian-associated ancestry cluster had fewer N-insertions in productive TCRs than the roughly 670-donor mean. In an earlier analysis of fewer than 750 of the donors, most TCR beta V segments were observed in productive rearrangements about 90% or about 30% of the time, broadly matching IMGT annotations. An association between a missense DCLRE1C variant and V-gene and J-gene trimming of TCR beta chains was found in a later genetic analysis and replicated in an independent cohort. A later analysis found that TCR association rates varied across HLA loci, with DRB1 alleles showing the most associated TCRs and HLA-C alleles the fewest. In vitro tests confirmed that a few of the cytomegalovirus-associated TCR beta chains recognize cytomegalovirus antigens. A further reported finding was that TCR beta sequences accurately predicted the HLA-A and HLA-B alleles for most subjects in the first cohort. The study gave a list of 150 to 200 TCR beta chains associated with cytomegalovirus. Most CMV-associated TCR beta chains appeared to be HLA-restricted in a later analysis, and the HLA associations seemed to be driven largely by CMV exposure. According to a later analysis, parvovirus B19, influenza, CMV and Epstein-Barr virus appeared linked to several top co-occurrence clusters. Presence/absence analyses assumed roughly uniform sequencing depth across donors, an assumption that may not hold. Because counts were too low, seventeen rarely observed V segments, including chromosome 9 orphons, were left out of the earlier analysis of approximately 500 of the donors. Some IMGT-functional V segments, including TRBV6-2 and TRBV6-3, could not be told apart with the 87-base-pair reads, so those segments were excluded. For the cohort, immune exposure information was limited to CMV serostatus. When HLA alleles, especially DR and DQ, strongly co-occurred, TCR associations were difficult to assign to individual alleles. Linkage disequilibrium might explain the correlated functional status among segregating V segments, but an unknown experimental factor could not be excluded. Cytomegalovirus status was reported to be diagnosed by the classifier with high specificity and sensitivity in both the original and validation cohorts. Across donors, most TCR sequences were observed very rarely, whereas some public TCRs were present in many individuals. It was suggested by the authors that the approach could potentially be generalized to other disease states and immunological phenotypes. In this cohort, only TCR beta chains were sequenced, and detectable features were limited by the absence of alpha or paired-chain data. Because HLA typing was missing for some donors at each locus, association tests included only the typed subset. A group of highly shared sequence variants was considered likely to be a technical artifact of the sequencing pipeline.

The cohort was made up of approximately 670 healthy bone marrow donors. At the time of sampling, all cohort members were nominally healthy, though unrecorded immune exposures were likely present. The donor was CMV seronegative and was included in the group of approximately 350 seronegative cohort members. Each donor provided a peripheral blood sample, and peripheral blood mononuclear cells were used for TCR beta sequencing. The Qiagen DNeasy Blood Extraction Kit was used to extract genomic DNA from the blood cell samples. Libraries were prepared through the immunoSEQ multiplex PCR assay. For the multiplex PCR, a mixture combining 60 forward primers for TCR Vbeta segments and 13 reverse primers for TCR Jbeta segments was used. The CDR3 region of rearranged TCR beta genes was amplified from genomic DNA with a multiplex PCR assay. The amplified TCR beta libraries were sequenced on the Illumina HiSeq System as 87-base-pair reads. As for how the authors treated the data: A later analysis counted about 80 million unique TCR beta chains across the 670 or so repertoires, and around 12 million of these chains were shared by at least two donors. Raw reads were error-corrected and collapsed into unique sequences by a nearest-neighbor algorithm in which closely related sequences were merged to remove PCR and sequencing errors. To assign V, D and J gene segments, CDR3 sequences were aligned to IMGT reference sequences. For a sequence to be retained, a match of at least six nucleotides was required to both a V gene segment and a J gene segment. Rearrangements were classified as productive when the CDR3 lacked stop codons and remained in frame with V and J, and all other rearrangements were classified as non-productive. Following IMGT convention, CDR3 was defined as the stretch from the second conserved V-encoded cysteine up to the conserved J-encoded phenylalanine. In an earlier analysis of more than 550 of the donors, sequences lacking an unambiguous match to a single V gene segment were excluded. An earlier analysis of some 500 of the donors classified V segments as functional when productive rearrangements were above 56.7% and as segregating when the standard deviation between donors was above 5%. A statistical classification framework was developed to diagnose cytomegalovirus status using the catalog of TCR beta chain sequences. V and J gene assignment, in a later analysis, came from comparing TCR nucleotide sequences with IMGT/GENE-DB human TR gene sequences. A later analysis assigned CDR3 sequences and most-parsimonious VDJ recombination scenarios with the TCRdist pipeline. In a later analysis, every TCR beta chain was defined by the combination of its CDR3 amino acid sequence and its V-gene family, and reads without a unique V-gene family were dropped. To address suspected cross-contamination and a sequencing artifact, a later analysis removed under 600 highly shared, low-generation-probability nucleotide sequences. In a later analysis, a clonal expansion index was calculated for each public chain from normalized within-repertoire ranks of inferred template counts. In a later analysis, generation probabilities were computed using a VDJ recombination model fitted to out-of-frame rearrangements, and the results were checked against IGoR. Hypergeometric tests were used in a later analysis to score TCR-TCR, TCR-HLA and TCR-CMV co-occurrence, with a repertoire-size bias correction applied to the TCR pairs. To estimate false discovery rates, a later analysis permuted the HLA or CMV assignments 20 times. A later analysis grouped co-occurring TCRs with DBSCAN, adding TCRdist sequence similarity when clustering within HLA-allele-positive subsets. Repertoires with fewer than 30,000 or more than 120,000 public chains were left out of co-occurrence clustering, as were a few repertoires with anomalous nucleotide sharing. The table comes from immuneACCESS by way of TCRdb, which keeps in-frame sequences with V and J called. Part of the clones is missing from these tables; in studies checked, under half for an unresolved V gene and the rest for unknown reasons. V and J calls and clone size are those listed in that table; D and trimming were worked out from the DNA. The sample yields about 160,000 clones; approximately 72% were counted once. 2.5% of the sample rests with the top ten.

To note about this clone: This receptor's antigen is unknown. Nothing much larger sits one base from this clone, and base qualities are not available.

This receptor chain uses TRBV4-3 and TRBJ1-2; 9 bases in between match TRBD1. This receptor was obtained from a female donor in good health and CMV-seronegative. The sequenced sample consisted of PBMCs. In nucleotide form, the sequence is TGCGCCAGCAGCCAAGGGACAGGGGCGCTCTATGGCTACACCTTC. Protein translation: CASSQGTGALYGYTF.